The T cell receptor (beta chain) described here comes from a study of blood T cell repertoires in COVID-19. In the study overall: Sites in the United States, Italy and Spain provided acute and convalescent COVID-19 samples. Sources were T cells, B-cell-depleted T cells, or PBMCs; the material itself was cDNA or gDNA.

Methods used by the authors: Using reference gene primer amplification, nucleated cell counts were estimated. Here immunoSEQ multiplex PCR was the method, and the copy in TCRdb shows in-frame clones only, minus some. D and trimming come from the DNA, and the V and J calls and clone size come from that table. The repertoire holds more than 30,000 clones, approximately 94% seen once, with roughly 4% in the top ten. Only one count was recorded for this clone. Trimming cost V 8 bases and J 8 bases; bases outside gene matches: 11. The germline V gene has CDR1 ENHRY and CDR2 SYGVKD. This CDR3 spans 14 amino acids.

The TCR sequence derives from a human donor with active COVID-19. The donor label of this sample is uncertain. Sequenced material: peripheral blood. V and J are TRBV10-3 and TRBJ2-1; 8 nucleotides match TRBD1. The CDR3 DNA is TGTGCCATCGGATTGGACAGGGCTACTGATGAGCAGTTCTTC. This translates into CAIGLDRATDEQFF.